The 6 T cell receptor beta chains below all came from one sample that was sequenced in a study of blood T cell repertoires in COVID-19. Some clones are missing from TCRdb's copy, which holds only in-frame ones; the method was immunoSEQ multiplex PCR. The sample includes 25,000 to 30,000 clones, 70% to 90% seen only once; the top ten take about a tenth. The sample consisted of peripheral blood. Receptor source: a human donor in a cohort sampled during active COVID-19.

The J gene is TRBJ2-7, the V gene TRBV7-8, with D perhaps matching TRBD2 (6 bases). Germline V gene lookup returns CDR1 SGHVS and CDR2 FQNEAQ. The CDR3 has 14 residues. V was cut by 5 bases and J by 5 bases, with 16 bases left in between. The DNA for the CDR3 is TGTGCCAGCAGCCGTTACGGCGGGGCGGACGAGCAGTACTTC. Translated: CASSRYGGADEQYF.

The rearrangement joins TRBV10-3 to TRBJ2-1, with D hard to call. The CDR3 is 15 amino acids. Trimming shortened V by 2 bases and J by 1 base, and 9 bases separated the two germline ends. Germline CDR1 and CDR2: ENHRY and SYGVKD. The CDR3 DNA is TGTGCCATCAGTGAGGCGGCCACATCCTACAATGAGCAGTTCTTC. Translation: CAISEAATSYNEQFF.

The CDR3 protein is CASSPLGGSPLHF. DNA of the CDR3: TGTGCCAGCAGTCCCCTGGGGGGTTCACCCCTCCACTTT. The chain has TRBV27 and TRBJ1-6, with D possibly matching TRBD1 (5 bases). Germline CDR1 reads MNHEY; CDR2 reads SMNVEV (reference sequence). Trimming removed 5 bases from V and 9 bases from J, with 11 bases in between. This CDR3 has 13 amino acids.

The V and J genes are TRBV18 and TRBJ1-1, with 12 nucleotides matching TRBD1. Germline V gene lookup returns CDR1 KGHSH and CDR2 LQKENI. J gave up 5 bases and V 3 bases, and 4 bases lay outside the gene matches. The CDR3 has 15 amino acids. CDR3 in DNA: TGTGCCAGCTCACCCGGGACAGGGGGCGAAACTGAAGCTTTCTTT. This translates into CASSPGTGGETEAFF.

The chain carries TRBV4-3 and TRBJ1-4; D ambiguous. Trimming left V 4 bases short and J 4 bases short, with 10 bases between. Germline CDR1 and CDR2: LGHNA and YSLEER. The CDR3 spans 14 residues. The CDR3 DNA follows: TGCGCCAGCAGCCCGGGAAGCTATAATGAAAAACTGTTTTTT. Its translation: CASSPGSYNEKLFF.

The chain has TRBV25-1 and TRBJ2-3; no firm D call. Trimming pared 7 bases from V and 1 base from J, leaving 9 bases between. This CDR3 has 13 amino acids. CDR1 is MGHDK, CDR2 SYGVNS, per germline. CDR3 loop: CASIRQGTDTQYF. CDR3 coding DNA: TGTGCCAGCATCAGGCAGGGCACAGATACGCAGTATTTT. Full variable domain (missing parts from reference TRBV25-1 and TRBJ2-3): EADIYQTPRYLVIGTGKKITLECSQTMGHDKMYWYQQDPGMELHLIHYSYGVNSTEKGDLSSESTVSRIRTEHFPLTLESARPSHTSQYLCASIRQGTDTQYFGPGTRLTVL.